This T cell receptor beta chain derives from a study of radiotherapy plus CTLA-4 blockade in lung cancer. Trimming removed 5 bases at V and 0 bases at J, with 11 bases between. CDR3 size: 15 residues. Germline CDR1 and CDR2: SNHLY and FYNNEI. Comment on this clone: Its antigen is not known.

The study's findings and limits: In blood, early T cell clone dynamics reportedly predicted response best, together with interferon-beta.

Libraries were prepared by immunoSEQ multiplex PCR; TCRdb keeps only in-frame clonotypes and omits some of them. The sample carries 20,000 to 30,000 clones, 60% to 85% recorded once. The sample here was peripheral blood, taken from a patient treated with radiotherapy plus ipilimumab. The J gene is TRBJ2-1, the V gene TRBV2, with D possibly being TRBD2 (6 bases). The TCR was taken from a human donor with non-small cell lung cancer whose response to radiotherapy plus ipilimumab could not be evaluated. This chain's CDR3 is CASSRDLSSYNEQFF. CDR3 sequence (DNA): TGTGCCAGCAGTCGGGACTTAAGCTCCTACAATGAGCAGTTCTTC.